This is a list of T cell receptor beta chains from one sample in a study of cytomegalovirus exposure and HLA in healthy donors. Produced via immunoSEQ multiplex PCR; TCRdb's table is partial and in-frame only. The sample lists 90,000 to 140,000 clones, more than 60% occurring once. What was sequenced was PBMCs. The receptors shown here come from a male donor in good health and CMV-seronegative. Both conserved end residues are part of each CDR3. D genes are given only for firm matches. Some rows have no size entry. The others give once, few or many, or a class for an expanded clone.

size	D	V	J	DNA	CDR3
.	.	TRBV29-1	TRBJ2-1	TGCAGCTCCGGCTCCCAGGGGCAGTTCTTC	CSSGSQGQFF
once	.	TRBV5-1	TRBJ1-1	TGCGCCAGCAGCTATGGGGGGGAAGGGACTGAAGCTTTCTTT	CASSYGGEGTEAFF
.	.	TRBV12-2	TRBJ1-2	TGTGCAAGTCGCTTAGAGGGGTGGCAGGGCGGCTATGGCTACACCTTC	CASRLEGWQGGYGYTF
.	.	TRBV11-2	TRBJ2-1	TGTGCCAGCAGCTTCGTCGGGGTCCAGGAGCAGTTCTTC	CASSFVGVQEQFF
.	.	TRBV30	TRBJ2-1	TGTGCCTGGAGTCAAAACTACAATGAGCAGTTCTTC	CAWSQNYNEQFF
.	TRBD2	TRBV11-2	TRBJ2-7	TGTGCCAGCAGCATGGGACTAGCGGGAGGGGGCGAGCAGTACTTC	CASSMGLAGGGEQYF
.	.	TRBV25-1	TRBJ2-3	TGTGCCAGCAGTGAAGGGCACCGCAGGCAGTATTTT	CASSEGHRRQYF
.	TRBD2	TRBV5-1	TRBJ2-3	TGCGCCAGCAGCTTGACAGCTAGCGGGAACCCCGGGGATACGCAGTATTTT	CASSLTASGNPGDTQYF
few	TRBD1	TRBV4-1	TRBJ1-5	TGCGCCAGCAGCCTGAGCCGGGACAGGGCCCCTAGCAATCAGCCCCAGCATTTT	CASSLSRDRAPSNQPQHF
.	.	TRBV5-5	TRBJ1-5	TGTGCCAGCAGCTCATACCCGGGGCAGCCCCAGCATTTT	CASSSYPGQPQHF
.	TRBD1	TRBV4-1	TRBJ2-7	TGCGCCAGCAGCCCACCGGGACAGGGGGGTAAAACCTCCTACGAGCAGTACTTC	CASSPPGQGGKTSYEQYF
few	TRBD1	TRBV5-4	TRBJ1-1	TGTGCCAGCAGGCCGGACAGGGCGAACACTGAAGCTTTCTTT	CASRPDRANTEAFF
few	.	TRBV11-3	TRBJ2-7	TGTGCCAGCAGCTTAGATCAGGCGAGATACTACGAGCAGTACTTC	CASSLDQARYYEQYF
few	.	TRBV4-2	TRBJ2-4	TGTGCCAGCAGCCAAGCAGCGGACCCAAACCAAAACATTCAGTACTTC	CASSQAADPNQNIQYF
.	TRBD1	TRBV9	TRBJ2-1	TGTGCCAGCAGCGCGGACAGGGGAAGGTACAATGAGCAGTTCTTC	CASSADRGRYNEQFF
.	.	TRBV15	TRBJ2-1	TGTGCCACCAGCAGAGATCGCGGCCAAGAGCAGTTCTTC	CATSRDRGQEQFF
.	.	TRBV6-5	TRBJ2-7	TGTGCCAGCAGTGAAGGGGCTAGGTTGAACGAGCAGTACTTC	CASSEGARLNEQYF
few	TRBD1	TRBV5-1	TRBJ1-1	TGCGCCAGCAGCCAGGGACAGGGGGGCACTGAAGCTTTCTTT	CASSQGQGGTEAFF
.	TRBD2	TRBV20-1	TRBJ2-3	TGCAGTGCTAGACTCGGGACTAGTTTACATTTT	CSARLGTSLHF
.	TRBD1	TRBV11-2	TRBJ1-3	TGTGCCAGCAGCTCTAGGGGAGGGACAGGGTCCGTCTCTGGAAACACCATATATTTT	CASSSRGGTGSVSGNTIYF
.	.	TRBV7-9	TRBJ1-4	TGTGCCAGCAGCTCAGACGGGACATACGGGGAAAAACTGTTTTTT	CASSSDGTYGEKLFF
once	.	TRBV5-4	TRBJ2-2	TGTGCCAGCAGCTTAGGGGACTCCGGGGAGCTGTTTTTT	CASSLGDSGELFF
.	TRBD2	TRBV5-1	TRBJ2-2	TGCGCCAGCAGCTTGAGCGGGAGGAACACCGGGGAGCTGTTTTTT	CASSLSGRNTGELFF
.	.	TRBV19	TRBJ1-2	TGTGCCAGTAGTATAGTACAGTCCCTTTTCTACACCTTC	CASSIVQSLFYTF
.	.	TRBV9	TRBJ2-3	TGTGCCAGCAACTATGGCGGGAGCACAGATACGCAGTATTTT	CASNYGGSTDTQYF
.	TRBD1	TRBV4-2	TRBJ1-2	TGTGCCAGCAGCCAAGATACAGGGACAGGGGCTTCTTATGGCTACACCTTC	CASSQDTGTGASYGYTF
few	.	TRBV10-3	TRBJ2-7	TGTGCCATCAGTGAGTCCAGCGGGTGGGCGTACGAGCAGTACTTC	CAISESSGWAYEQYF
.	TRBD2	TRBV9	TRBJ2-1	TGTGCCAGCAGCTCAAGACTAGCGGGTTACAATGAGCAGTTCTTC	CASSSRLAGYNEQFF
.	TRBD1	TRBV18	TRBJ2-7	TGTGCCAGCTCACTAAGACAGGGCGATTCCTCCGAGCAGTACTTC	CASSLRQGDSSEQYF